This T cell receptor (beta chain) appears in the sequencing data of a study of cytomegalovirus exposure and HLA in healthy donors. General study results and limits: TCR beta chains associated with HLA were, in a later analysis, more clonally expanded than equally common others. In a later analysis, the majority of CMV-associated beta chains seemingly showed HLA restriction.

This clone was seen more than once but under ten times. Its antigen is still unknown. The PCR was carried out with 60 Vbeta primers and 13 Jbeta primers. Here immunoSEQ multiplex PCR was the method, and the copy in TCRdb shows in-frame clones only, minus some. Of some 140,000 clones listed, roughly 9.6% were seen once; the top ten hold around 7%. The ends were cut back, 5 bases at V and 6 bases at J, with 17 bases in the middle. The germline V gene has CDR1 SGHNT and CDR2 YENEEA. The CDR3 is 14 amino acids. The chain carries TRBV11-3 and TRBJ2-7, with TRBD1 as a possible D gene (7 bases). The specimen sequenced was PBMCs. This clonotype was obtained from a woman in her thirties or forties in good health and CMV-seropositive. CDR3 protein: CASSLWTGAGEQYF. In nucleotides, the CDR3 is TGTGCCAGCAGCCTATGGACAGGAGCGGGCGAGCAGTACTTC.